The 20 T cell receptor beta chains below were found in one sample sequenced in a study of blood T cell repertoires in COVID-19. Data came from immunoSEQ multiplex PCR; TCRdb stores just in-frame clones and leaves some out. The sample has roughly 200,000 clones, 80% to 90% seen once; the top ten hold more than 2.5%. Input material: peripheral blood. Receptor source: a man in his sixties with acute or convalescent COVID-19.

The J gene is TRBJ2-1, the V gene TRBV20-1, with 10 bases identical to TRBD2. V shed 4 bases and J 7 bases; nucleotides not matched to a gene: 13. The length of the CDR3 is 16 residues. CDR1 and CDR2 (germline): DFQATT, SNEGSKA (reference sequence). The CDR3 bases are TGCAGTGCTACTGACTCCGGGACTAGCGTTCGGAATGAGCAGTTCTTC. Translated: CSATDSGTSVRNEQFF.

The rearrangement uses TRBV5-1 and TRBJ2-1; 12 bases are shared with TRBD1. Trimming took 3 bases from V and 9 from J; bases not matched to a gene: 10. The CDR3 covers 16 residues. The germline gives CDR1 SGHRS, CDR2 YFSETQ. Here the CDR3 reads CASSSTGTGGSGEQFF. CDR3 DNA sequence: TGCGCCAGCAGCTCTACCGGGACAGGGGGCTCAGGTGAGCAGTTCTTC.

The chain uses TRBV25-1 and TRBJ2-7; 7 bases match TRBD2. CDR1 and CDR2 (germline): MGHDK, SYGVNS. The CDR3 totals 15 residues. Trimming took 3 bases from V and 4 from J; bases not matched to a gene: 9. The CDR3 is CASSDPASGGYEQYF. Here the CDR3 DNA reads TGTGCCAGCAGTGATCCTGCTAGCGGAGGGTACGAGCAGTACTTC.

The chain combines TRBV28 with TRBJ2-3; TRBD2 is a possible D gene (5 bases). Germline CDR1 MDHEN, CDR2 SYDVKM. The CDR3 length is 16 residues. V was clipped by 5 bases and J by 3 bases, with 18 bases between them. CDR3 coding DNA: TGTGCCAGCAGTCAAGGAGGCTTCGGGATTACAGATACGCAGTATTTT. This gives the protein CASSQGGFGITDTQYF.

The chain recombines TRBV5-6 with TRBJ2-5; tentatively, D is TRBD2 (5 bases). Germline values: CDR1 SGHDT, CDR2 YYEEEE. The CDR3 is 12 residues long. Trimming shortened V by 2 bases and J by 9 bases, and 11 bases separated the two germline ends. The CDR3 sequence is CASSLGVGAQYF. The CDR3 bases are TGTGCCAGCAGCTTAGGTGTGGGAGCCCAGTACTTC.

V and J are TRBV19 and TRBJ1-2; 8 bases align to TRBD1. This CDR3 comprises 14 residues. The germline gives CDR1 LNHDA, CDR2 SQIVND (reference sequence). Trimming cost V 5 bases and J 7 bases; bases outside gene matches: 9. This chain's CDR3 is CASSLSGQGGGYTF. The CDR3 coding sequence is TGTGCCAGTAGTCTCAGCGGACAGGGCGGTGGCTACACCTTC.

The V and J genes are TRBV28 and TRBJ2-2; TRBD2 aligns across 10 bases. The CDR3 contains 16 residues. From germline, CDR1 is MDHEN and CDR2 SYDVKM. Losses at the gene ends were 4 bases for V and 4 bases for J; bases not matched to a gene: 6. The CDR3 reads CASSSAGGPGTGELFF. CDR3 nucleotide sequence: TGTGCCAGCAGTTCAGCGGGAGGGCCGGGCACCGGGGAGCTGTTTTTT.

The chain couples TRBV18 to TRBJ2-1; 14 bases are a match to TRBD2. Per the germline V gene, CDR1 is KGHSH and CDR2 is LQKENI. The CDR3 has 17 amino acids. V was pared by 5 bases and J by 10 bases, with 13 bases of the junction left unmatched. The chain's CDR3 is CASSSGIGTSGSREQFF. Written as DNA, the CDR3 is TGTGCCAGCTCATCGGGTATAGGGACTAGCGGGAGCAGGGAGCAGTTCTTC.

The chain has TRBV7-9 and TRBJ2-3; 7 positions agree with TRBD2. The junction had 8 bases not matched to a gene; V was cut back by 0 bases and J by 2 bases. Per the germline V gene, CDR1 is SEHNR and CDR2 is FQNEAQ (reference sequence). The CDR3 is 17 residues long. In nucleotides, the CDR3 is TGTGCCAGCAGCTTAGCGCAACCTAGCGGAACCACAGATACGCAGTATTTT. Its protein product is CASSLAQPSGTTDTQYF.

The V gene is TRBV29-1, the J gene TRBJ2-1; TRBD2 matches at 12 bases. There are 17 residues in the CDR3. V dropped 6 bases and J dropped 0; count of bases not matched to a gene: 9. Germline loops: CDR1 SQVTM, CDR2 ANQGSEA. Here the CDR3 reads CSVHGTSGPSSYNEQFF. Written as DNA, the CDR3 is TGCAGCGTCCACGGGACTAGCGGGCCGAGCTCCTACAATGAGCAGTTCTTC.

The rearrangement uses TRBV21-1 and TRBJ2-7; the table gives TRBD2 as D, unverified against the DNA. TRBV21-1 is annotated as a pseudogene. The CDR3 has 15 amino acids. The CDR3 region has the DNA TGTGCCAGCAGCCCCCTCCAGCGGATCTACTACGAGCAGTACTTC. Amino acids: CASSPLQRIYYEQYF.

This clone appeared once. This chain uses TRBV2 with TRBJ2-2, with D perhaps TRBD2 (6 bases). Germline lookup yields CDR1 SNHLY and CDR2 FYNNEI. V gave up 4 bases and J gave up 0 bases, with 9 bases separating them. The CDR3 loop spans 15 amino acids. The DNA of the CDR3 is TGTGCCAGCAGTGGCGGCGGGGCGAACACCGGGGAGCTGTTTTTT. Translation: CASSGGGANTGELFF.

The chain links TRBV28 to TRBJ1-3; 7 nucleotides agree with TRBD1. The CDR3 contains 16 residues. Trimming cost V 5 bases and J 0 bases; bases outside gene matches: 7. CDR1 MDHEN and CDR2 SYDVKM come from the germline V gene. CDR3 loop: CASSSPGQSSGNTIYF. The CDR3 coding sequence is TGTGCCAGCAGTAGTCCGGGACAGAGCTCTGGAAACACCATATATTTT.

V gene TRBV7-2 combines with J gene TRBJ2-3; TRBD2 matches at 14 bases. The CDR3 has 17 amino acids. Losses at the gene ends were 6 bases for V and 4 bases for J; bases not matched to a gene: 9. CDR1 is SGHTA, CDR2 FQGNSA, per germline. This chain's CDR3 is CASRPWGLAGVSDTQYF. The CDR3 nucleotides read TGTGCCAGCAGGCCCTGGGGACTAGCGGGAGTGTCAGATACGCAGTATTTT.

The J gene is TRBJ2-1, the V gene TRBV9; D may be TRBD1 (5 bases). The germline CDR1 and CDR2 sequences are SGDLS and YYNGEE. V dropped 2 bases and J dropped 6 bases, with 15 bases sitting between them. The CDR3 loop spans 15 amino acids. CDR3 coding DNA: TGTGCCAGCAGCGTTGGGGCAGGGTATTTCAATGAGCAGTTCTTC. Translated, it gives CASSVGAGYFNEQFF. The variable domain in full, with the rest retrieved from reference TRBV9 and TRBJ2-1, is DSGVTQTPKHLITATGQRVTLRCSPRSGDLSVYWYQQSLDQGLQFLIQYYNGEERAKGNILERFSAQQFPDLHSELNLSSLELGDSALYFCASSVGAGYFNEQFFGPGTRLTVL.

The table lists this clone with a count of one. The chain employs TRBV2 and TRBJ2-7; 12 nucleotides match TRBD2. Germline V lookup: CDR1 SNHLY, CDR2 FYNNEI. V lost 6 bases to trimming and J lost 5 bases; unmatched junction nucleotides: 5. The CDR3 consists of 14 residues. For the CDR3, the DNA is TGTGCCAGCAGGGAGACTAGCGGGAGCCACGAGCAGTACTTC. Translated: CASRETSGSHEQYF.

This clone was observed a few times. The chain carries TRBV5-4 and TRBJ2-2; 12 positions match TRBD1. V lost 3 bases and J lost 2; bases outside the gene matches: 2. The CDR3 is 16 amino acids. The germline V gene encodes CDR1 SGHNT and CDR2 YYREEE (reference sequence). In DNA form, the CDR3 reads TGTGCCAGCAGCTCCGGGACAGGGGGCAACACCGGGGAGCTGTTTTTT. Translated, it gives CASSSGTGGNTGELFF.

The V and J genes are TRBV5-1 and TRBJ1-1; 7 bases agree with TRBD1. CDR3 size: 13 residues. Germline V CDR1 and CDR2: SGHRS, YFSETQ. After removal of 4 bases from V and 6 bases from J, the junction contained 6 bases not matched to a gene. Here the CDR3 DNA reads TGCGCCAGCAGCGGCTACAGGGGACCTGAAGCTTTCTTT. Its translation is CASSGYRGPEAFF.

This clone was seen a handful of times. The sample holds other DNA sequences that translate to the same CDR3. This chain joins TRBV19 and TRBJ1-5, with TRBD1 as a possible D gene (5 bases). The CDR3 is 16 residues long. Germline lookup yields CDR1 LNHDA and CDR2 SQIVND (reference sequence). V lost 3 bases, J lost 9 bases, and 21 bases lay in between. The CDR3 region has the DNA TGTGCCAGTAGTATGCCCCCGGCAGGGCCGCCTTGGCCCCAGCATTTT. Protein product: CASSMPPAGPPWPQHF.

The chain combines TRBV7-2 with TRBJ1-2, with D possibly TRBD1 on 6 matching bases. Germline V gene lookup returns CDR1 SGHTA and CDR2 FQGNSA. The CDR3 covers 12 residues. Between the trimmed V and J ends, which lost 1 base and 8 bases, there was a span of 8 bases. Here the CDR3 reads CASSLDQGGYTF. CDR3 DNA sequence: TGTGCCAGCAGCTTAGACCAGGGGGGCTACACCTTC.